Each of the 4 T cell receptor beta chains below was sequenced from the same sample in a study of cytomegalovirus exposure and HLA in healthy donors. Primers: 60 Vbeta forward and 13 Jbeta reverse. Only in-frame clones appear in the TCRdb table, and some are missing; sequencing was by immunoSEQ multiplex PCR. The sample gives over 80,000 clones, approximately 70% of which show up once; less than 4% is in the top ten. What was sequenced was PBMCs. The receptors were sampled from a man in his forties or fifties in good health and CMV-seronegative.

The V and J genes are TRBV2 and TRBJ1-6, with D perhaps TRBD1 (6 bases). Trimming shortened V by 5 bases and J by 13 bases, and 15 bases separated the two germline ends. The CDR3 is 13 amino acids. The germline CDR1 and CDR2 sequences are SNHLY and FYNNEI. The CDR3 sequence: CASSPGQPRPLHF. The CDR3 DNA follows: TGTGCCAGCAGTCCCGGACAGCCCCGGCCCCTCCACTTT. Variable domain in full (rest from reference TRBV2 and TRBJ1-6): EPEVTQTPSHQVTQMGQEVILRCVPISNHLYFYWYRQILGQKVEFLVSFYNNEISEKSEIFDDQFSVERPDGSNFTLKIRSTKLEDSAMYFCASSPGQPRPLHFGNGTRLTVT.

The CDR3 DNA reads as TGTGCCAGCAGCGCAGGTCCGGGGCAGCCCCAGCATTTT. Translating it yields CASSAGPGQPQHF. The V call is TRBV5-6, the J call TRBJ1-5; D not certain. This CDR3 contains 13 residues. Trimming left V 4 bases short and J 7 bases short, with 12 bases between. Germline values: CDR1 SGHDT, CDR2 YYEEEE.

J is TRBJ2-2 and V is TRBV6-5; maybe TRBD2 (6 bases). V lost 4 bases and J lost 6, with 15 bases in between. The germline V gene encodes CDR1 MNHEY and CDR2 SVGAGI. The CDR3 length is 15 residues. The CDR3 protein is CASSWGLFSPGELFF. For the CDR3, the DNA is TGTGCCAGCAGTTGGGGACTGTTTTCCCCCGGGGAGCTGTTTTTT.

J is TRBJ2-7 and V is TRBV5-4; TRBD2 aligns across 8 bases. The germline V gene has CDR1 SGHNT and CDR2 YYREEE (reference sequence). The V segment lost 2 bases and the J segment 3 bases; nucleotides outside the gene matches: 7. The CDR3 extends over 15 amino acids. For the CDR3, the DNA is TGTGCCAGCAGCTTAGCTTCGGGGGGGTACTACGAGCAGTACTTC. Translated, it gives CASSLASGGYYEQYF.